The 16 T cell receptor beta chains given below trace back to one sample, sequenced in a study of blood T cells in healthy people across ages. PCR was performed a second time for roughly 7 to 11 cycles using a sample-barcoded 5' primer and a J-beta primer mix. TCRdb ran MiXCR on the 5' RACE reads and lists one entry per CDR3 protein. The sample lists fewer than 1,000,000 distinct CDR3 sequences, roughly 44% seen once, with 15% to 25% in the top ten. The source material was blood. The receptor source for this set is a man aged 60 to 69 in good health.

The chain employs TRBV27 and TRBJ2-5, with a tentative D call TRBD1 (6 bases). The CDR3 length is 15 residues. Trimming took off 5 bases at V and 4 bases at J, with 17 bases between the two ends. In germline, CDR1 is MNHEY, CDR2 SMNVEV (reference sequence). CDR3 residues: CASSVTGGGRETQYF. The CDR3 nucleotides are TGTGCCAGCAGTGTGACAGGTGGCGGTCGAGAGACCCAGTACTTC.

This clonotype came up a few times. The chain employs TRBV20-1 and TRBJ2-3; 9 bases map to TRBD2. The length of the CDR3 is 14 residues. CDR1 and CDR2 (germline): DFQATT, SNEGSKA (reference sequence). The J segment lost 2 bases and the V segment lost 3 bases, leaving 3 bases of the junction unmatched. CDR3 in amino acids: CSASGGGDTDTQYF. CDR3 DNA: TGCAGTGCTAGTGGCGGGGGGGACACAGATACGCAGTATTTT.

The gene calls are TRBV6-2 or TRBV6-3 and TRBJ1-2, with D perhaps TRBD1 (5 bases). The length of the CDR3 is 12 residues. With 5 bases removed from V and 6 bases from J, the gap between germline ends came to 10 bases. Germline CDR1 is MNHEY and CDR2 is SVGEGT. As DNA, the CDR3 is TGTGCCAGCAGTAGCCGGGGGGATGGCTACACCTTC. Translated: CASSSRGDGYTF.

This clonotype has a handful of counts. V is TRBV4-3 and J is TRBJ2-7, with no clear D. V gave up 2 bases and J gave up 3 bases, with 8 bases separating them. This CDR3 has 13 amino acids. Germline CDR1 LGHNA, CDR2 YSLEER. Here the CDR3 reads CASSQSLRYEQYF. The CDR3 nucleotides are TGCGCCAGCAGCCAAAGTCTCCGCTACGAGCAGTACTTC.

The chain links TRBV5-1 to TRBJ1-5; 8 bases fit TRBD1. Germline-derived CDR1 and CDR2 are SGHRS and YFSETQ. The CDR3 extends over 14 amino acids. The ends lost 4 bases at V and 3 bases at J; junction bases unmatched: 3. DNA for the CDR3: TGCGCCAGCAGCCTGACAGGGGCCAATCAGCCCCAGCATTTT. It is translated as CASSLTGANQPQHF.

This clonotype was seen repeatedly, ten times or more. The chain has TRBV29-1 and TRBJ2-5; 10 nucleotides line up with TRBD2. J lost 2 bases, V lost 7 bases, and 7 bases had no gene match. CDR3 length equals 14 residues. Germline loops: CDR1 SQVTM, CDR2 ANQGSEA. DNA of the CDR3: TGCAGCGCCTATTGGACTAGCGGACAAGAGACCCAGTACTTC. This encodes CSAYWTSGQETQYF.

As to this clonotype: Given a much more abundant clone one base away, this may be a read error. This sequence joins TRBV12-3 or TRBV12-4 and TRBJ2-5; 9 bases map to TRBD1. V was pared by 6 bases and J by 11 bases, with 13 bases of the junction left unmatched. The CDR3 is 14 residues long. CDR3 nucleotide sequence: TGTGCCAGCAGCCCCGCGGGACAGGGTAATGAGCAGTACTTC. It yields the protein CASSPAGQGNEQYF.

This chain links TRBV6-6 with TRBJ2-7; D may be TRBD1 (6 bases). Germline CDR1 and CDR2: MNHNY and SVGAGI (reference sequence). The length of the CDR3 is 14 residues. The V gene lost 6 bases and the J gene lost 0 bases, with 12 bases spanning the gap. CDR3 sequence reads: CASRTRDNSYEQYF. The CDR3 nucleotides are TGTGCCAGCAGGACTCGGGACAACTCCTACGAGCAGTACTTC.

This clonotype was picked up one time. The rearrangement joins TRBV2 to TRBJ2-7; 7 nucleotides match TRBD1. The CDR3 has 12 amino acids. Trimming at V came to 7 bases and at J to 2 bases, leaving 2 bases not matched to a gene. Germline CDR1 reads SNHLY; CDR2 reads FYNNEI. The CDR3: CASMDRPYEQYF. The CDR3 nucleotides are TGTGCCAGCATGGACAGGCCCTACGAGCAGTACTTC.

This clonotype was counted ten times or more. The gene calls are TRBV12-3 or TRBV12-4 and TRBJ1-2; D remains ambiguous. CDR3 size: 12 residues. Trimming stripped 6 bases from V and 7 bases from J, with 12 bases between. The CDR3 sequence is CASSQGPSGYTF. CDR3 in DNA: TGTGCCAGCAGCCAAGGACCAAGTGGCTACACCTTC.

The J gene is TRBJ2-7, the V gene TRBV27; the D gene is possibly TRBD2 (7 bases). The DNA matches TRBJ2-5 better at its end, which makes the J call doubtful. Germline values: CDR1 MNHEY, CDR2 SMNVEV (reference sequence). There are 16 residues in the CDR3. CDR3 amino acids: CASSYLAGGRGETQYF. As DNA, the CDR3 is TGTGCCAGCAGTTATCTCGCCGGGGGGCGGGGAGAGACCCAGTACTTC.

V gene TRBV12-3 or TRBV12-4 combines with J gene TRBJ1-1; D is perhaps TRBD1 (5 bases). The CDR3 is made up of 18 amino acids. The germline V and J ends were trimmed by 4 bases and 1 base, with 22 bases remaining between them. This chain's CDR3 is CASSSNGGRWPPNTEAFF. CDR3 bases: TGTGCCAGCAGTTCAAACGGGGGGAGATGGCCCCCGAACACTGAAGCTTTCTTT.

This clonotype was picked up a small number of times. The genes are TRBV29-1 and TRBJ1-2; perhaps TRBD1 as D (6 bases). The CDR3 runs 12 residues. V dropped 6 bases and J dropped 2 bases, with 10 bases sitting between them. In germline, CDR1 is SQVTM, CDR2 ANQGSEA. The DNA of the CDR3 is TGCAGCGTCGGGGACATAAACTATGGCTACACCTTC. Its protein product is CSVGDINYGYTF. The complete variable domain, with remaining parts taken from reference TRBV29-1 and TRBJ1-2, reads SAVISQKPSRDICQRGTSLTIQCQVDSQVTMMFWYRQQPGQSLTLIATANQGSEATYESGFVIDKFPISRPNLTFSTLTVSNMSPEDSSIYLCSVGDINYGYTFGSGTRLTVV.

The chain couples TRBV5-1 to TRBJ1-1, with D unresolved. With 0 bases removed from V and 2 bases from J, the gap between germline ends came to 11 bases. The CDR3 runs 15 residues. Germline V CDR1 and CDR2: SGHRS, YFSETQ. CDR3 residues: CASSLESTVNTEAFF. The CDR3 DNA reads TGCGCCAGCAGCTTGGAAAGTACAGTCAACACTGAAGCTTTCTTT.

This clonotype was seen only a few times. The chain joins TRBV20-1 to TRBJ1-2; 7 bases align to TRBD1. Germline loops: CDR1 DFQATT, CDR2 SNEGSKA (reference sequence). The CDR3 sequence is 14 residues long. After removal of 4 bases from V and 5 bases from J, the junction contained 10 bases not matched to a gene. CDR3: CSATHRQGFYGYTF. Written as DNA, the CDR3 is TGCAGTGCTACCCATAGACAGGGTTTTTATGGCTACACCTTC.

This clonotype was seen a handful of times. The chain joins TRBV10-1 to TRBJ2-7, with TRBD1 matching over 7 bases. The CDR3 runs 14 residues. V shed 2 bases and J 0 bases; nucleotides not matched to a gene: 1. Germline V gives CDR1 WNHNN, CDR2 SYGVQD (reference sequence). The CDR3 loop is CASSERTGSYEQYF. Here the CDR3 DNA reads TGCGCCAGCAGTGAGCGGACAGGCTCCTACGAGCAGTACTTC.